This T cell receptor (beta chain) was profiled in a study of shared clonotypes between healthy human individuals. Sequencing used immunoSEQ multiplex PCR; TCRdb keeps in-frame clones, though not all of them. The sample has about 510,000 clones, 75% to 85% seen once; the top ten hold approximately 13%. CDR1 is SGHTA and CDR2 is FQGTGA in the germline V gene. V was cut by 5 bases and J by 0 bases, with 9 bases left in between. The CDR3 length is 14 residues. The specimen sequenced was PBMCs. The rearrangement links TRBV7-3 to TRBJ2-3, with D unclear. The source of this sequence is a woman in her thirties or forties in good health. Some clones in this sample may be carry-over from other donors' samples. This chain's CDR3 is CASSAASSTDTQYF. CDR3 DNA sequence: TGTGCCAGCAGCGCAGCCTCTAGCACAGATACGCAGTATTTT. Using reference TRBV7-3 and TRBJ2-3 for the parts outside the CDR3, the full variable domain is GAGVSQTPSNKVTEKGKYVELRCDPISGHTALYWYRQSLGQGPEFLIYFQGTGAADDSGLPNDRFFAVRPEGSVSTLKIQRTERGDSAVYLCASSAASSTDTQYFGPGTRLTVL.